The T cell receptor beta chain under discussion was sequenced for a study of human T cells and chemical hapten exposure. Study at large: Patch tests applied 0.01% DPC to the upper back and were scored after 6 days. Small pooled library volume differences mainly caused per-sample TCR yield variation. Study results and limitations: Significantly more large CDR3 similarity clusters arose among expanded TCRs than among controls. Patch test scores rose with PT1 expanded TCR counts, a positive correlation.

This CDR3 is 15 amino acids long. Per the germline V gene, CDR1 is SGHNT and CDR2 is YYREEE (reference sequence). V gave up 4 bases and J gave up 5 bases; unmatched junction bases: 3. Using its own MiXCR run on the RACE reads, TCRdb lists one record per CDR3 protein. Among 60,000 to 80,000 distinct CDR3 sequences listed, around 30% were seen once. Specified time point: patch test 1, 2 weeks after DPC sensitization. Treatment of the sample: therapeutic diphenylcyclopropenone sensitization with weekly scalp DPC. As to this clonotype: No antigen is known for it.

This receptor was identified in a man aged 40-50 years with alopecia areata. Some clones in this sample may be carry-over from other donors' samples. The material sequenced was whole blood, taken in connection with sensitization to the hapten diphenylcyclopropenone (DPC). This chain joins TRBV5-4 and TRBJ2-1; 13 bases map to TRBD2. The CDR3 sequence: CASSPGLAGDNEQFF. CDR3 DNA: TGTGCCAGCAGCCCCGGACTAGCGGGAGACAATGAGCAGTTCTTC.